This T cell receptor (beta chain) is drawn from a study of post-analysis software for immune sequencing data. As to this clonotype: Its cognate antigen is unknown.

Study conclusions and caveats: Significantly lower normalized Chao1 diversity was found in patients with multiple sclerosis relative to controls. Four to six TRBV segments (TRBV5-6, TRBV5-1 and TRBV20-1 among them) occurred more frequently in patients than in controls.

Unmatched junction bases numbered 13, after V lost 2 bases and J lost 6 bases. This CDR3 has 19 residues. CDR1 and CDR2 from the germline V gene are SGHTA and FQGTGA. Every TCR beta cDNA library bore unique molecular identifiers. TCRdb fed the PCR reads into MiXCR, producing one record per CDR3 protein. The data contain approximately 360,000 distinct CDR3 sequences, roughly 36% of them singletons. This clonotype was obtained from a girl between 10 and 17 years old with multiple sclerosis. The V and J genes are TRBV7-3 and TRBJ2-2; 12 nucleotides match TRBD2. Sequencing input: blood. The CDR3 here is CASSLFRPTSGGIPGELFF. In nucleotides, the CDR3 is TGTGCCAGCAGCTTATTTCGGCCCACTAGCGGGGGGATTCCCGGGGAGCTGTTTTTT.